This TCR beta chain was identified in a study of T-cell reconstitution after alpha-beta-depleted transplantation in children. This CDR3 comprises 13 residues. CDR1 SEHNR and CDR2 FQNEAQ come from the germline V gene (reference sequence). The V end lost 5 bases, the J end lost 7 bases, and 13 bases lay between the germline ends. Unique molecular identifiers were incorporated during preparation of the TCRbeta library. TCRdb redid the calling of the PCR reads with MiXCR, one entry per CDR3 protein. Found here are approximately 640,000 distinct CDR3 sequences, around 16% of them singletons; the top ten hold over 0.95%.

The chain links TRBV7-9 to TRBJ2-3; no definite D call. Sample: PBMCs from the stem cell graft donor, taken from the stem cell graft. The TCR comes from a human donor who donated a stem cell graft to a child with acute myeloid leukemia. The CDR3 here is CASSPSRTNTQYF. The DNA of the CDR3 is TGTGCCAGCAGCCCGTCCCGGACGAATACGCAGTATTTT.